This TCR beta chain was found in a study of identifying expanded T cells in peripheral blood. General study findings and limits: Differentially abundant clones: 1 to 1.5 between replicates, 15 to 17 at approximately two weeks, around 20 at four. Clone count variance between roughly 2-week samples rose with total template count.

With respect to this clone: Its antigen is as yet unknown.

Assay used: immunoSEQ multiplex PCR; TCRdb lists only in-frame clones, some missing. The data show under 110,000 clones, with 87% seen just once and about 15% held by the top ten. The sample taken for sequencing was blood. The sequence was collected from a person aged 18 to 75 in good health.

For the CDR3, the DNA is TGTGCCAGCAGTTACCGCATCCCGGATCCTCGTTCCTTCAACTATGGCTACACCTTC. As protein: CASSYRIPDPRSFNYGYTF. This chain links TRBV27 with TRBJ1-2; D is unresolved. Per the germline V gene, CDR1 is MNHEY and CDR2 is SMNVEV (reference sequence). This CDR3 contains 19 residues. The germline V and J ends were trimmed by 4 bases and 2 bases, with 26 bases remaining between them.